Following are 17 T cell receptor beta chains from one sample sequenced in a study of cytomegalovirus exposure and HLA in healthy donors. The repertoire was sequenced with immunoSEQ multiplex PCR; TCRdb's copy has only in-frame clones and lacks some. The table lists tens of thousands of clones, roughly 93% of them singletons. Sequencing input: PBMCs. These receptors were collected from a man in his late teens or twenties in good health and CMV-seronegative.

The chain combines TRBV2 with TRBJ2-2, with D tentatively TRBD1 (5 bases). Germline assignment: CDR1 SNHLY and CDR2 FYNNEI. The CDR3 is 14 residues long. V was cut by 6 bases and J by 4 bases, with 12 bases left in between. Here the CDR3 reads CASSGPRGTGELFF. The DNA of the CDR3 is TGTGCCAGCAGCGGGCCAAGGGGCACCGGGGAGCTGTTTTTT.

The J gene is TRBJ2-5, the V gene TRBV29-1; D is ambiguous. The CDR3 totals 13 residues. CDR1 is SQVTM, CDR2 ANQGSEA, per germline. Trimming shortened V by 1 base and J by 0 bases, and 6 bases separated the two germline ends. This chain's CDR3 is CSVEGGYQETQYF. The CDR3 bases are TGCAGCGTTGAAGGTGGCTACCAAGAGACCCAGTACTTC. Combining the CDR3 with reference TRBV29-1 and TRBJ2-5 gives the whole variable domain SAVISQKPSRDICQRGTSLTIQCQVDSQVTMMFWYRQQPGQSLTLIATANQGSEATYESGFVIDKFPISRPNLTFSTLTVSNMSPEDSSIYLCSVEGGYQETQYFGPGTRLLVL.

The chain recombines TRBV5-8 with TRBJ2-3, with 14 bases identical to TRBD2. This CDR3 has 16 residues. J was trimmed by 4 bases and V by 3 bases; bases with no gene match: 4. From germline, CDR1 is SGHTS and CDR2 YDEGEE. This chain's CDR3 is CASSSGLAGESDTQYF. In DNA, the CDR3 is TGTGCCAGCAGCTCGGGACTAGCGGGAGAATCAGATACGCAGTATTTT.

The chain links TRBV30 to TRBJ1-2; TRBD1 agrees at 7 bases. The CDR3 consists of 11 residues. CDR1 is GTSNPN, CDR2 SVGIG, per germline (reference sequence). J was trimmed by 9 bases and V by 8 bases; bases with no gene match: 9. The CDR3 DNA is TGTGCCCTGGAAGGGGGCTTCCGCTACACCTTC. Translation: CALEGGFRYTF.

The gene calls are TRBV9 and TRBJ2-1; D remains ambiguous. This CDR3 comprises 14 residues. Trimming took 3 bases from V and 8 from J, leaving 15 bases between them. The germline gives CDR1 SGDLS, CDR2 YYNGEE. Here the CDR3 DNA reads TGTGCCAGCAGCGGTAGCCCGCACGTCGATGAGCAGTTCTTC. The encoded protein is CASSGSPHVDEQFF. The entire variable domain, with the rest obtained from reference TRBV9 and TRBJ2-1, is as follows: DSGVTQTPKHLITATGQRVTLRCSPRSGDLSVYWYQQSLDQGLQFLIQYYNGEERAKGNILERFSAQQFPDLHSELNLSSLELGDSALYFCASSGSPHVDEQFFGPGTRLTVL.

This chain links TRBV7-3 with TRBJ2-5; 9 nucleotides match TRBD1. CDR1 SGHTA and CDR2 FQGTGA come from the germline V gene. CDR3 length equals 16 residues. The J segment lost 5 bases and the V segment lost 5 bases, leaving 12 bases of the junction unmatched. The CDR3, as DNA: TGTGCCAGCAGCCGCTATGTACAGGGGGCGGGGGAGACCCAGTACTTC. Translating gives CASSRYVQGAGETQYF.

The chain couples TRBV5-8 to TRBJ2-7; 8 nucleotides align to TRBD1. J lost 4 bases, V lost 10 bases, and 10 bases had no gene match. The CDR3 is made up of 13 amino acids. Looked up from germline, CDR1 is SGHTS and CDR2 is YDEGEE. The CDR3 coding sequence is TGTGCCGATGGAGAGACAGGGGTTTACGAGCAGTACTTC. This sequence encodes CADGETGVYEQYF.

As DNA, the CDR3 is TGCAGCGCCGACACAGGGGATCCGAAAAATGAGCAGTTCTTC. Its protein is CSADTGDPKNEQFF. This rearrangement joins TRBV29-1 to TRBJ2-1; 7 bases are a match to TRBD1. There are 14 residues in the CDR3. Per germline, CDR1 SQVTM and CDR2 ANQGSEA. The ends lost 7 bases at V and 7 bases at J; junction bases unmatched: 13.

The chain recombines TRBV28 with TRBJ1-2; D gene uncertain. V lost 6 bases and J 2 bases, leaving 7 bases between the germline ends. The CDR3 contains 12 residues. Per germline, CDR1 MDHEN and CDR2 SYDVKM. The DNA of the CDR3 is TGTGCCAGCAGACAGTTCAACTATGGCTACACCTTC. This encodes CASRQFNYGYTF.

This rearrangement joins TRBV15 to TRBJ1-2; possible D gene TRBD1, 6 bases. Trimming removed 0 bases at V and 6 bases at J, with 14 bases between. Germline CDR1 is LNHNV and CDR2 is YYDKDF (reference sequence). CDR3 length: 15 amino acids. CDR3 sequence (DNA): TGTGCCACCAGCAGAGATCGGGGGGGCTGGGATGGCTACACCTTC. It translates to CATSRDRGGWDGYTF.

This rearrangement joins TRBV4-1 to TRBJ2-7; 7 bases match TRBD1. Germline V gene data show CDR1 as MGHRA and CDR2 as YSYEKL. The CDR3 contains 14 residues. V was clipped by 4 bases and J by 6 bases; unmatched bases: 9. The DNA of the CDR3 is TGCGCCAGCAGCCGTCGACAGGGACCCAGCGAGCAGTACTTC. Amino acid sequence: CASSRRQGPSEQYF.

Regarding this clone: This sample includes further DNA sequences coding for the same CDR3. The gene calls are TRBV7-3 and TRBJ2-7, with D tentatively TRBD2 (6 bases). The germline CDR1 and CDR2 sequences are SGHTA and FQGTGA. The CDR3 spans 15 residues. Trimming left V 0 bases short and J 0 bases short, with 9 bases between. DNA of the CDR3: TGTGCCAGCAGCTTAACGGGAGGAGGCTCCTACGAGCAGTACTTC. Encoded protein: CASSLTGGGSYEQYF. Using reference TRBV7-3 and TRBJ2-7 for the parts outside the CDR3, the full variable domain is GAGVSQTPSNKVTEKGKYVELRCDPISGHTALYWYRQSLGQGPEFLIYFQGTGAADDSGLPNDRFFAVRPEGSVSTLKIQRTERGDSAVYLCASSLTGGGSYEQYFGPGTRLTVT.

This clone was seen a single time. The rearrangement links TRBV27 to TRBJ2-7, with 8 bases that match TRBD2. V was clipped by 0 bases and J by 4 bases; unmatched bases: 11. CDR3 length: 17 amino acids. Germline values: CDR1 MNHEY, CDR2 SMNVEV (reference sequence). The CDR3 DNA is TGTGCCAGCAGTTTATCAGGGCGGGGGGCCATACCGTACGAGCAGTACTTC. Translated, it gives CASSLSGRGAIPYEQYF.

The chain uses TRBV21-1 and TRBJ2-7; the tabulated D call, TRBD2, remains unverified against the DNA. TRBV21-1 is a listed pseudogene. The CDR3 is 13 amino acids. The CDR3 protein is CASSFGTYYEQYF. CDR3 bases: TGTGCCAGCAGCTTCGGGACTTACTACGAGCAGTACTTC.

In its sample, this clone was seen a few times. The chain uses TRBV6-1 and TRBJ1-5; TRBD1 might be the D (5 bases). The CDR3 is made up of 13 amino acids. Trimming cost V 6 bases and J 2 bases, with 8 bases left between them. CDR1 and CDR2 (germline): MNHNS, SASEGT. The CDR3 sequence is CASSTGGNQPQHF. In DNA, the CDR3 is TGTGCCAGCAGCACAGGTGGCAATCAGCCCCAGCATTTT.

The chain couples TRBV10-3 to TRBJ2-5, with 11 positions matching TRBD2. The length of the CDR3 is 16 residues. The germline V gene has CDR1 ENHRY and CDR2 SYGVKD. V lost 2 bases to trimming and J lost 2 bases; unmatched junction nucleotides: 4. The CDR3: CAISEGTSGVQETQYF. CDR3 in DNA: TGTGCCATCAGTGAGGGGACTAGCGGAGTGCAAGAGACCCAGTACTTC.

This sequence joins TRBV6-1 and TRBJ1-2; no reliable D call. Trimming stripped 2 bases from V and 4 bases from J, with 5 bases between. CDR1 is MNHNS, CDR2 SASEGT, per germline. The CDR3 is 12 amino acids. CDR3 region: CASSENSYGYTF. The CDR3 nucleotides are TGTGCCAGCAGTGAAAATAGCTATGGCTACACCTTC.